This T cell receptor (beta chain) was observed in a study of pediatric ulcerative colitis. At the level of the study: Ulcerative colitis patients had pancolitis or left-sided colitis, with confirming histology. Findings and caveats of the study: Total lymphocyte DNA, not sorted subsets, was the template. Substantially fewer templates came from two patients' blood samples.

Up to 500,000 reads were sequenced per sample. TCRdb's table, derived via immunoSEQ multiplex PCR, lists solely in-frame clones and lacks some. The profile covers approximately 32,000 clones, with around 82% appearing a single time and approximately 4.5% taken by the ten largest. As concerns this clone: The antigen remains unidentified.

CDR1 is MGHRA and CDR2 is YSYEKL in the germline V gene. The V gene lost 3 bases and the J gene lost 3 bases, with 5 bases spanning the gap. There are 13 residues in the CDR3. Sequencing was performed on blood. The gene calls are TRBV4-1 and TRBJ2-2; no reliable D call. This TCR was recovered from a boy younger than 18 with severe ulcerative colitis. The CDR3 sequence is CASSQVYTGELFF. The CDR3 DNA sequence: TGCGCCAGCAGCCAGGTTTACACCGGGGAGCTGTTTTTT.